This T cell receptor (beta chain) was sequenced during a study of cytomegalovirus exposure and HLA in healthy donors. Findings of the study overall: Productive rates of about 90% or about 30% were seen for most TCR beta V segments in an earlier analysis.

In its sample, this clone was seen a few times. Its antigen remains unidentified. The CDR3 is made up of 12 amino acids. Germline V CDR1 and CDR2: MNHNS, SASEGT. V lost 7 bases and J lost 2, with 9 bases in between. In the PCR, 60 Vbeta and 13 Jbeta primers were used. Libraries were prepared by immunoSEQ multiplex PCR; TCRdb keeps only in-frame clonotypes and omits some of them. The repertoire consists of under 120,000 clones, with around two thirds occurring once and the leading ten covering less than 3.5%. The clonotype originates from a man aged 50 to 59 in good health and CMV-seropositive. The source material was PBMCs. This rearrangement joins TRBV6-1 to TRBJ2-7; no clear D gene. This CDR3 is CASKPSAYEQYF. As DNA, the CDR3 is TGTGCCAGCAAGCCGTCGGCCTACGAGCAGTACTTC.